The 5 T cell receptor beta chains reported below all come from one sample, sequenced in a study of blood T cell repertoires in COVID-19. Assay: immunoSEQ multiplex PCR; the TCRdb copy retains only in-frame clones and omits some. The data show 95,000 to 120,000 clones, with 88% seen just once and 2% to 2.5% held by the top ten. Sequenced sample: peripheral blood. The origin of the receptors is a human donor in a cohort sampled during active COVID-19.

The chain joins TRBV7-9 to TRBJ2-1; 14 positions agree with TRBD2. The V gene end was trimmed by 4 bases and the J gene end by 0 bases; junction bases not matched to a gene: 8. The germline gives CDR1 SEHNR, CDR2 FQNEAQ (reference sequence). The CDR3 is 19 residues long. Written as DNA, the CDR3 is TGTGCCAGCAGCTCGACCGGGACTAGCGGGAGACGCTCCTACAATGAGCAGTTCTTC. It yields the protein CASSSTGTSGRRSYNEQFF.

J is TRBJ1-5 and V is TRBV5-1, with a weak D call TRBD1 (5 bases). Germline CDR1 SGHRS, CDR2 YFSETQ. V was cut by 0 bases and J by 7 bases, with 11 bases left in between. The CDR3 is 14 residues long. The CDR3 nucleotides are TGCGCCAGCAGCTTGGAGGGGATGGGGCAGCCCCAGCATTTT. Its translation: CASSLEGMGQPQHF.

The genes are TRBV10-1 and TRBJ1-2, with 7 bases aligning to TRBD1. Germline CDR1 reads WNHNN; CDR2 reads SYGVQD (reference sequence). This CDR3 is built from 13 residues. J gave up 7 bases and V 5 bases, and 7 bases lay outside the gene matches. CDR3 DNA: TGCGCCAGCAGTACGGACAGGATCGGTGGCTACACCTTC. This translates into CASSTDRIGGYTF.

This sequence joins TRBV5-5 and TRBJ1-6, with D perhaps matching TRBD1 (5 bases). The V gene lost 1 base and the J gene lost 0 bases, with 11 bases spanning the gap. The CDR3 totals 17 residues. The germline V gene has CDR1 SGHKS and CDR2 YYEKEE (reference sequence). The DNA of the CDR3 is TGTGCCAGCAGCTTGATGGGGCCGAGCTCCTATAATTCACCCCTCCACTTT. Translating gives CASSLMGPSSYNSPLHF.

The chain is built from TRBV29-1 and TRBJ1-1; TRBD1 agrees at 8 bases. Per the germline V gene, CDR1 is SQVTM and CDR2 is ANQGSEA. The CDR3 has 13 amino acids. Trimming at V came to 6 bases and at J to 4 bases, leaving 7 bases not matched to a gene. The CDR3 here is CSVRTGLGTEAFF. The CDR3 DNA reads TGCAGCGTACGGACAGGGCTGGGCACTGAAGCTTTCTTT.